This T cell receptor (beta chain) appears in the sequencing data of a study of T cell responses to AZD1222 COVID-19 vaccine (dated by TCRdb to the early 2020s). For the study in its entirety: AZD1222 recipients with second doses at about 4 weeks or about 12 weeks were pooled, because spike-specific TCR depth and breadth did not differ between schedules. TCR sequencing was performed for 230 to 250 trial participants, of whom about 200 were given two doses of AZD1222 and about 25 were given two doses of MenACWY control vaccine. Enrollment into the trials was organized by age into subgroups of 18-55, 56-69 and 70-plus years, and those subgroups contained roughly 140, 27 and 60 TCR-sequenced participants, respectively.

In the case of this clone: Its specific antigen is unknown. One base away there is no much larger clone; base qualities are not given.

This sample's time point label indicates: baseline before first vaccination. Samples from vaccinated people were obtained from the UK trials COV001 and COV002, which included a single-blind randomized controlled phase 2/3 trial of AZD1222 (ChAdOx1 nCoV-19) in healthy adults. For TCRbeta chain sequencing, PBMC samples were collected from trial participants at day 0 and at day 28 after the second dose. Via the germline V gene, CDR1 is SNHLY and CDR2 FYNNEI. The germline ends are 18 bases apart after V is trimmed by 4 bases and J by 9 bases. CDR3 length: 14 amino acids, cysteine to phenylalanine. Only the CDR3 region is kept as DNA, spanning 42 bases read in frame from base 1. The CDR3 regions of human TCRbeta chains were subjected to immunosequencing. The paper's data handling went like this. TCRs in the repertoires were compared against a reference library of SARS-CoV-2-specific TCRs that had been generated with the MIRA antigen-specificity platform. Breadth meant the fraction of unique TCRs that were SARS-CoV-2-associated, whereas depth meant the fraction of total T cells that were SARS-CoV-2-associated. Using the MIRA data, each spike-specific TCR was assigned both to the spike region to which the TCR was reactive and to a CD4 or CD8 class. Log10-transformed breadth and depth values were compared by one-way ANOVA with Sidak's multiple comparisons tests. The immuneACCESS repertoire file appears here via TCRdb, limited to in-frame rearrangements. These files lack a portion of the clones; in checked studies, under half of the deficit traces to unresolved V genes, and the cause of the others is not known. V and J calls and clone size are given by that table; D and trimming were obtained from the DNA. In all, the sample holds 110,000 to 150,000 clones, and roughly 92% of those were seen once. The ten most abundant clones make up 1.7% of the sample.

Beyond this particular receptor, the publication reports: After two AZD1222 doses, both the breadth and the depth of spike-specific TCRs were significantly higher than at day 0 and than in MenACWY recipients. Epitopes outside the regions mutated in the B.1.351 and B.1.1.7 variants were reportedly recognized by nearly half of the unique spike-specific TCRs. Because no day 14 peak-response samples were available, repertoires were characterized only after the peak T cell response. The 56-69-year group was small, and its depth increase did not reach significance, likely because of low power. CD4 TCRs associated with the vaccine covered the entire spike protein, and the dominant responses were in regions 160-218 and 743-854. Participants were mostly white British, with more females than males. The authors suggested clonal diversity may have been underestimated. Only six AZD1222 recipients were SARS-CoV-2 seropositive at baseline, limiting conclusions about previously exposed vaccinees.

The chain is assembled from TRBV2 and TRBJ1-2, with TRBD1 as a weak D call on 5 bases. Sequenced material: peripheral blood, taken on day 0 of AZD1222 vaccination. The TCR sequence derives from an adult in good health. At the DNA level, the sequence is TGTGCCAGCAGTGCCTCCTTGGGGCGACCTAGCTACACCTTC. Its protein product is CASSASLGRPSYTF.